This TCR beta chain was identified during a study of blood T cell repertoires in COVID-19. About the research overall: Donors in the United States, Italy and Spain gave samples during acute or convalescent COVID-19. Nucleic acid was either cDNA or gDNA, and it came from T cells, B-cell-depleted T cells, or PBMCs.

Authors' methods: From reference gene primer amplification, estimates of nucleated cell counts were derived. Sequenced by immunoSEQ multiplex PCR; TCRdb stores in-frame clones only, minus some. From that table come the V and J calls and clone size; the DNA was used to work out D and trimming. The profile shows about 81,000 clones, roughly 91% of them singletons. Trimming took 1 base from V and 4 from J; bases not matched to a gene: 2. There are 15 residues in the CDR3. Looked up from germline, CDR1 is LGHDT and CDR2 is YNNKEL (reference sequence). Input material: peripheral blood. The V call is TRBV3-1 (or the pseudogene TRBV3-2), the J call TRBJ1-1, with 11 bases matching TRBD1. The sequence derives from a woman aged 50 to 65 in a cohort sampled during active COVID-19. The CDR3: CASSQGDRGSTEAFF. The CDR3 DNA reads TGTGCCAGCAGCCAAGGGGACAGGGGGTCCACTGAAGCTTTCTTT.